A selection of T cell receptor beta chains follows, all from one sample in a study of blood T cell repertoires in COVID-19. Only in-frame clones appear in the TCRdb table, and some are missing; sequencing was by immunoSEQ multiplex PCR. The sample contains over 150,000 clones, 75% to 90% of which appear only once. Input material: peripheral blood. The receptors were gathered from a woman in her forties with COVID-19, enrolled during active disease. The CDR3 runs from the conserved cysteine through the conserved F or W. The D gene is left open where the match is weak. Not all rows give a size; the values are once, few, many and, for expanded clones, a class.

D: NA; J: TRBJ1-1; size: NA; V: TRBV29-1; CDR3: CSSGGVSTEAFF; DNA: TGCAGCTCGGGAGGGGTGAGCACTGAAGCTTTCTTT
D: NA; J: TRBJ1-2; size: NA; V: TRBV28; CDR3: CASSSPPGTPYGYTF; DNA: TGTGCCAGCAGTTCACCCCCCGGGACACCCTATGGCTACACCTTC
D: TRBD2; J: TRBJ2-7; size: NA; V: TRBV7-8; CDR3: CASSARAGAGAYEQYF; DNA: TGTGCCAGCAGCGCCCGAGCGGGAGCGGGGGCTTACGAGCAGTACTTC
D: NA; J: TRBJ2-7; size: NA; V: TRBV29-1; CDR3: CSVEGAYEQYF; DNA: TGCAGCGTTGAAGGAGCGTACGAGCAGTACTTC
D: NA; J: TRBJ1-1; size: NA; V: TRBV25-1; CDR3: CASRGGVTEAFF; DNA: TGTGCCAGCAGGGGAGGGGTGACTGAAGCTTTCTTT
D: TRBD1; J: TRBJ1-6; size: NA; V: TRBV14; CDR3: CASRQTGVRNSPLHF; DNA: TGTGCCAGCAGACAGACAGGGGTGAGGAATTCACCCCTCCACTTT
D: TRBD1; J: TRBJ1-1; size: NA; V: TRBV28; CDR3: CASRLQGSVNTEAFF; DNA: TGTGCCAGCAGGCTACAGGGGTCCGTGAACACTGAAGCTTTCTTT
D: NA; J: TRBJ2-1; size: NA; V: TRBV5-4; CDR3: CASSLSTRNYNEQFF; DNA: TGTGCCAGCAGCTTGTCCACTAGGAACTACAATGAGCAGTTCTTC
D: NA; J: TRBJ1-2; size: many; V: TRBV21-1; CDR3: CAGLDRGDYGYTF; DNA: TGTGCCGGACTGGACAGGGGGGACTATGGCTACACCTTC
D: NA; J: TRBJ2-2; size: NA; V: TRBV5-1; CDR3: CASSPDRAHTGELFF; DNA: TGCGCCAGCAGCCCGGACAGAGCACACACCGGGGAGCTGTTTTTT
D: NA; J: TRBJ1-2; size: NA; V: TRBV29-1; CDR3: CSVKGGGGYTF; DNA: TGCAGCGTTAAAGGGGGGGGCGGCTACACCTTC
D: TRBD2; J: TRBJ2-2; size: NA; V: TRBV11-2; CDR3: CASSSRTSGRDRELFF; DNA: TGTGCCAGCAGCTCCCGGACTAGCGGGAGGGACCGGGAGCTGTTTTTT
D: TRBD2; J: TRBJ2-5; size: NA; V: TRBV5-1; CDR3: CASSLGLAGNQETQYF; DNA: TGCGCCAGCAGCCTCGGACTAGCGGGAAACCAAGAGACCCAGTACTTC
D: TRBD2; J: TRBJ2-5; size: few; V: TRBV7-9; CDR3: CASSLALAGGVLETQYF; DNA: TGTGCCAGCAGCTTAGCGCTAGCGGGGGGTGTCTTAGAGACCCAGTACTTC
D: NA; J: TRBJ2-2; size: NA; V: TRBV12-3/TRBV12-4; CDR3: CASSLTAGELFF; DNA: TGTGCCAGCAGTTTAACGGCCGGGGAGCTGTTTTTT
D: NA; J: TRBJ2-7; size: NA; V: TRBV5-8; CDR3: CASAFPVTTYEQYF; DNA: TGTGCCAGCGCGTTTCCGGTTACCACCTACGAGCAGTACTTC
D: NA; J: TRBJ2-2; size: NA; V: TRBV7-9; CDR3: CASSLGGSTGELFF; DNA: TGTGCCAGCAGCTTAGGGGGCAGCACCGGGGAGCTGTTTTTT
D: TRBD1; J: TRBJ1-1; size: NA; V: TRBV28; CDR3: CASRKTGGRVAEAFF; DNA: TGTGCCAGCAGGAAGACAGGGGGGAGGGTCGCTGAAGCTTTCTTT
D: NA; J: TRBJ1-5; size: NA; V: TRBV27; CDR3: CASSYATGRGQPQHF; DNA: TGTGCCAGCAGTTATGCTACAGGGAGGGGGCAGCCCCAGCATTTT
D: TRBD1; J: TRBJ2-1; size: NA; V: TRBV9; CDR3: CASSVEDRAYYNEQFF; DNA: TGTGCCAGCAGCGTGGAGGACAGGGCCTATTACAATGAGCAGTTCTTC
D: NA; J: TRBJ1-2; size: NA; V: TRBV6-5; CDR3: CASSYSRGPYGYTF; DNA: TGTGCCAGCAGTTACTCGAGAGGTCCCTATGGCTACACCTTC
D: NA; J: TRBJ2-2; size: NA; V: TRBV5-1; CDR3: CASAGGDGELFF; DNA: TGCGCCAGCGCAGGAGGGGACGGGGAGCTGTTTTTT
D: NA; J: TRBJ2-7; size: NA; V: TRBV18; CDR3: CASSLLMPGTYEQYF; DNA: TGTGCCAGCTCTCTACTCATGCCGGGGACTTACGAGCAGTACTTC
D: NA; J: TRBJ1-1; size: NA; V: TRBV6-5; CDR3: CASSHSEAFF; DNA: TGTGCCAGCAGCCACAGTGAAGCTTTCTTT
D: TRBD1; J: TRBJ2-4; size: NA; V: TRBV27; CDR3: CASRPTGGRYIQYF; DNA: TGTGCCAGCAGGCCTACAGGGGGCAGGTACATTCAGTACTTC
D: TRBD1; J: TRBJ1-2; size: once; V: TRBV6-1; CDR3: CASSEAPGTGKGGYTF; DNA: TGTGCCAGCAGTGAAGCCCCCGGGACAGGGAAAGGCGGCTACACCTTC
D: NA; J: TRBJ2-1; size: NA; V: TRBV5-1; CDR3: CASSVGTALTRVEPYNEQFF; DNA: TGCGCCAGCAGCGTCGGGACTGCCCTTACCCGGGTTGAGCCCTACAATGAGCAGTTCTTC
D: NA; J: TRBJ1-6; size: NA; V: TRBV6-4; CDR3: CASSDAQGGNSPLHF; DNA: TGTGCCAGCAGTGACGCGCAGGGAGGTAATTCACCCCTCCACTTT
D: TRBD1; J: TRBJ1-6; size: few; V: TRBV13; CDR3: CASSSNAHRGRNSPLHF; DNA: TGTGCCAGCAGCTCTAATGCCCACAGGGGGCGTAATTCACCCCTCCACTTT
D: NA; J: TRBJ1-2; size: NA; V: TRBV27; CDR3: CASSKGHVNYGYTF; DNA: TGTGCCAGCAGTAAAGGACACGTCAACTATGGCTACACCTTC
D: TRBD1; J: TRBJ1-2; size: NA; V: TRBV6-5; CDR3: CASSPDRGNYGYTF; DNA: TGTGCCAGCAGTCCCGACAGGGGGAACTATGGCTACACCTTC
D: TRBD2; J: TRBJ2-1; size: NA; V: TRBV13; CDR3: CASSLVWGASGRAGEQFF; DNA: TGTGCCAGCAGCTTAGTTTGGGGTGCTAGCGGGAGGGCCGGTGAGCAGTTCTTC
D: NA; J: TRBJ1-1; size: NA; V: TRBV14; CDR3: CASSQTGQQNTEAFF; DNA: TGTGCCAGCAGCCAAACCGGACAGCAGAACACTGAAGCTTTCTTT
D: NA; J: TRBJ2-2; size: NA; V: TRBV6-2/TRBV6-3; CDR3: CASSHRSGTGELFF; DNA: TGTGCCAGCAGCCACCGCAGCGGCACCGGGGAGCTGTTTTTT
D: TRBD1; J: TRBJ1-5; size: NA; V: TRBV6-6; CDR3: CASSRTGQSNQPQHF; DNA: TGTGCCAGCAGCCGGACAGGGCAGAGCAATCAGCCCCAGCATTTT
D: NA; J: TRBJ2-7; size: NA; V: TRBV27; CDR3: CASSFAGPYEQYF; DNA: TGTGCCAGCAGTTTTGCGGGTCCCTACGAGCAGTACTTC
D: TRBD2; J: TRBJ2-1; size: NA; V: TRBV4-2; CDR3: CASSQKGVAGGDEQFF; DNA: TGTGCCAGCAGCCAAAAAGGAGTAGCGGGAGGTGATGAGCAGTTCTTC
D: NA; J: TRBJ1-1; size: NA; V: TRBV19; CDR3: CASNPGYTEAFF; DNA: TGTGCCAGTAACCCAGGTTACACTGAAGCTTTCTTT
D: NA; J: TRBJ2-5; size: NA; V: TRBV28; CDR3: CASRRWETQYF; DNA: TGTGCCAGCCGCCGGTGGGAGACCCAGTACTTC
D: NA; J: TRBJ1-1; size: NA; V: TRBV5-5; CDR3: CASSMGAGRNTEAFF; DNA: TGTGCCAGCAGCATGGGGGCCGGTAGGAACACTGAAGCTTTCTTT
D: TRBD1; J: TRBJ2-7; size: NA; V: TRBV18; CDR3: CASSRTGTYEQYF; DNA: TGTGCCAGCTCCCGGACAGGAACCTACGAGCAGTACTTC
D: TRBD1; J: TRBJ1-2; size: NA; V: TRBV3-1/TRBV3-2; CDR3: CASSQAQGARGYTF; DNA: TGTGCCAGCAGCCAAGCACAGGGGGCGCGAGGCTACACCTTC